Listed here are 27 T cell receptor beta chains from one sample, sequenced in a study of cytomegalovirus exposure and HLA in healthy donors (dated by TCRdb to about 2017). The receptor library was made with the immunoSEQ multiplex PCR assay. The multiplex PCR relied on a mix of 60 forward primers for TCR Vbeta segments and 13 reverse primers for TCR Jbeta segments. TCRdb obtained this table from immuneACCESS and retained in-frame rearrangements with V and J assigned. These tables miss some clones; where compared with another copy, unresolved V genes account for less than half of the shortfall, and the remainder is unexplained. In all, the sample holds some 180,000 clones, and roughly 9.4% of those were seen once. Of the sample, 1% to 1.5% is held by the ten largest clones. The sequenced material came from PBMCs. Receptors were obtained from a woman between 25 and 40 years old in good health and CMV-seropositive.

The chain joins TRBV18 to TRBJ1-1, with D perhaps TRBD1 (5 bases). Germline values: CDR1 KGHSH, CDR2 LQKENI. The length of the CDR3 is 17 residues. V was trimmed by 3 bases and J by 5 bases, leaving 22 bases between them. CDR3 nucleotides: TGTGCCAGCTCACCTTTTCCCTTCGGGGGGATAGCGACTGAAGCTTTCTTT. Translation gives CASSPFPFGGIATEAFF.

This clone was observed a handful of times. The J gene is TRBJ1-2, the V gene TRBV5-4; D is uncertain. CDR3 length equals 14 residues. The V end was cut by 4 bases, the J end by 4 bases, with 14 bases between. Germline loops: CDR1 SGHNT, CDR2 YYREEE (reference sequence). CDR3 loop: CASSPGLEAYGYTF. The CDR3 DNA follows: TGTGCCAGCAGCCCCGGTCTAGAGGCCTATGGCTACACCTTC.

CDR3 in DNA: TGTGCCAGCAGCCCAACTAGCGGGAGGCGGAGTGAGCAGTTCTTC. Translated, it gives CASSPTSGRRSEQFF. The rearrangement uses TRBV7-2 and TRBJ2-1, with 12 bases aligning to TRBD2. With 5 bases clipped from V and 9 bases from J, the junction kept 8 bases outside the gene matches. CDR3 length equals 15 residues. The germline CDR1 and CDR2 sequences are SGHTA and FQGNSA.

There are a few counts of this clone. CDR3 in amino acids: CASSSRAESSYNEQFF. The CDR3 DNA reads TGTGCCAGCAGCTCACGAGCGGAAAGCTCCTACAATGAGCAGTTCTTC. The genes are TRBV5-5 and TRBJ2-1, with D perhaps matching TRBD2 (5 bases). Trimming removed 3 bases at V and 0 bases at J, with 13 bases between. CDR1 is SGHKS, CDR2 YYEKEE, per germline (reference sequence). The CDR3 loop spans 16 amino acids.

In this sample, this clone turned up a few times. V is TRBV11-2 and J is TRBJ2-7; 7 positions match TRBD2. Germline CDR1 SGHAT, CDR2 FQNNGV. The CDR3 contains 16 residues. V lost 6 bases to trimming and J lost 3 bases; unmatched junction nucleotides: 14. CDR3 DNA: TGTGCCAGCAGAGGGGTCAGGGACTTAGCGGGCTACGAGCAGTACTTC. It yields the protein CASRGVRDLAGYEQYF.

This chain links TRBV6-4 with TRBJ2-1, with unresolved D. The CDR3 consists of 13 residues. V was pared by 5 bases and J by 2 bases, with 7 bases between. Germline V gives CDR1 MRHNA, CDR2 SNTAGT. CDR3 nucleotides: TGTGCCAGCAGTAGCGAGGCCTACAATGAGCAGTTCTTC. This encodes CASSSEAYNEQFF.

The J gene is TRBJ2-3, the V gene TRBV7-9; no firm D call. The CDR3 extends over 14 amino acids. Germline CDR1 is SEHNR and CDR2 is FQNEAQ (reference sequence). V was pared by 7 bases and J by 4 bases, with 15 bases between. The CDR3 is CASKRLDNSDTQYF. CDR3 DNA: TGTGCCAGCAAACGGTTAGACAATTCAGATACGCAGTATTTT.

This clone was seen more than once but under ten times. The chain carries TRBV28 and TRBJ2-7; weak D call: TRBD1 (5 bases). Germline loops: CDR1 MDHEN, CDR2 SYDVKM. The CDR3 consists of 13 residues. Trimming pared 3 bases from V and 3 bases from J, leaving 9 bases between. CDR3 sequence reads: CASSFPQGYEQYF. The CDR3 DNA sequence: TGTGCCAGCAGTTTCCCTCAGGGCTACGAGCAGTACTTC.

This clone was recorded a few times. The gene calls are TRBV6-6 and TRBJ1-2; 7 bases agree with TRBD1. The length of the CDR3 is 15 residues. Germline lookup yields CDR1 MNHNY and CDR2 SVGAGI (reference sequence). J was trimmed by 7 bases and V by 2 bases; bases with no gene match: 10. This CDR3 is CASSYEGQRLRGYTF. Written as DNA, the CDR3 is TGTGCCAGCAGTTACGAGGGACAGCGGTTGCGTGGCTACACCTTC.

The chain uses TRBV7-6 and TRBJ2-1, with 12 bases aligning to TRBD2. V lost 2 bases and J lost 4; bases outside the gene matches: 6. This CDR3 is 17 amino acids long. Germline assignment: CDR1 SGHVS and CDR2 FNYEAQ. The CDR3 DNA is TGTGCCAGCAGCTTAACCCTCGGGACTAGCGGGTACAATGAGCAGTTCTTC. Protein: CASSLTLGTSGYNEQFF.

The V and J genes are TRBV29-1 and TRBJ1-2, with D maybe TRBD1 (6 bases). Germline loops: CDR1 SQVTM, CDR2 ANQGSEA. V lost 0 bases and J 2 bases, leaving 13 bases between the germline ends. The CDR3 extends over 15 amino acids. The CDR3 loop reads CSVEDVGRGNYGYTF. Written as DNA, the CDR3 is TGCAGCGTTGAAGATGTCGGCAGGGGAAACTATGGCTACACCTTC.

The CDR3 nucleotides are TGTGCCAGCAGCCAAGATACTAGCGCAAGGGGGAAGACCCAGTACTTC. It specifies CASSQDTSARGKTQYF. V usage is TRBV4-2 and J usage is TRBJ2-5, with D possibly matching TRBD2 (7 bases). This CDR3 contains 16 residues. From germline, CDR1 is LGHNA and CDR2 YNFKEQ. Trimming stripped 0 bases from V and 6 bases from J, with 17 bases between.

The rearrangement uses TRBV7-2 and TRBJ2-2; TRBD2 agrees at 10 bases. CDR3 length: 16 residues. The V and J ends lost 5 bases and 3 bases, in that order; junction bases with no gene match: 6. CDR1 and CDR2 from the germline V gene are SGHTA and FQGNSA. The CDR3: CASSPPLAGYTGELFF. CDR3 coding DNA: TGTGCCAGCAGCCCCCCACTAGCGGGATACACCGGGGAGCTGTTTTTT.

A few counts support this clone. The chain recombines TRBV5-4 with TRBJ1-2; maybe TRBD1 (5 bases). The CDR3 has 13 residues. From germline, CDR1 is SGHNT and CDR2 YYREEE (reference sequence). Trimming removed 1 base at V and 2 bases at J, with 6 bases between. The CDR3 region has the DNA TGTGCCAGCAGCTTGCAGGGCAACTATGGCTACACCTTC. Protein: CASSLQGNYGYTF.

This sequence joins TRBV28 and TRBJ1-1; 9 bases map to TRBD1. The CDR3 has 12 residues. CDR1 MDHEN and CDR2 SYDVKM come from the germline V gene. V shed 6 bases and J 11 bases; nucleotides not matched to a gene: 7. The CDR3 here is CASSPPGQGAFF. CDR3 nucleotides: TGTGCCAGCAGCCCTCCCGGACAGGGGGCTTTCTTT.

The rearrangement joins TRBV7-2 to TRBJ1-4; weak D call: TRBD1 (5 bases). Germline loops: CDR1 SGHTA, CDR2 FQGNSA. The ends were cut back, 3 bases at V and 1 base at J, with 15 bases in the middle. The CDR3 consists of 17 residues. The CDR3 nucleotides are TGTGCCAGCAGCTTGTGGAGGGGAGAAGGAACTAATGAAAAACTGTTTTTT. This encodes CASSLWRGEGTNEKLFF.

The CDR3 sequence: CASSANNRDTLYYGYTF. The CDR3 DNA reads as TGTGCCAGCAGTGCGAACAACCGGGACACCCTTTACTATGGCTACACCTTC. The rearrangement uses TRBV6-1 and TRBJ1-2, with D possibly TRBD1 on 6 matching bases. Deletions cut 4 bases from V and 3 bases from J, with 21 bases between. The CDR3 is 17 amino acids. Germline lookup yields CDR1 MNHNS and CDR2 SASEGT.

J is TRBJ2-3 and V is TRBV30; unclear D gene. The CDR3 is made up of 12 amino acids. Between the trimmed V and J ends, which lost 2 bases and 6 bases, there was a span of 9 bases. The V gene's germline CDR1 is GTSNPN and CDR2 SVGIG (reference sequence). The DNA of the CDR3 is TGTGCCTGGAGTATCAGCGTTGATACGCAGTATTTT. Translating it yields CAWSISVDTQYF. The variable domain in full, with the rest retrieved from reference TRBV30 and TRBJ2-3, is SQTIHQWPATLVQPVGSPLSLECTVEGTSNPNLYWYRQAAGRGLQLLFYSVGIGQISSEVPQNLSASRPQDRQFILSSKKLLLSDSGFYLCAWSISVDTQYFGPGTRLTVL.

V gene TRBV13 combines with J gene TRBJ2-2; D unresolved. The CDR3 extends over 15 amino acids. V lost 2 bases and J lost 4, with 11 bases in between. Looked up from germline, CDR1 is PRHDT and CDR2 is FYEKMQ (reference sequence). The CDR3 sequence: CASSLLGEATGELFF. The CDR3 DNA is TGTGCCAGCAGCTTACTAGGCGAGGCCACCGGGGAGCTGTTTTTT.

In this sample, this clone turned up a few times. The genes are TRBV7-7 and TRBJ2-5, with 8 bases fitting TRBD1. The V gene's germline CDR1 is SSHAT and CDR2 FNYEAQ (reference sequence). Trimming took 1 base from V and 4 from J; bases not matched to a gene: 8. This CDR3 comprises 16 residues. For the CDR3, the DNA is TGTGCCAGCAGCTTAGTTGCAGGGGGCTATGGAGAGACCCAGTACTTC. Its translation: CASSLVAGGYGETQYF.

This rearrangement joins TRBV10-3 to TRBJ1-1; 10 bases fit TRBD1. J gave up 6 bases and V 6 bases, and 7 bases lay outside the gene matches. Germline V gene sequence: CDR1 ENHRY, CDR2 SYGVKD. The CDR3 consists of 14 residues. CDR3 loop: CAISGGQGVAEAFF. Written as DNA, the CDR3 is TGTGCCATCAGCGGCGGACAGGGGGTGGCTGAAGCTTTCTTT.

This clone appeared a few times. The V call is TRBV7-3, the J call TRBJ1-2; weak D call: TRBD1 (6 bases). CDR3 length: 15 residues. V was shortened by 4 bases and J by 7 bases, with 19 bases between the two germline ends. Germline V gene lookup returns CDR1 SGHTA and CDR2 FQGTGA. CDR3 in amino acids: CASSSHSQGNRGYTF. The CDR3 DNA follows: TGTGCCAGCAGCTCCCACTCGCAGGGGAATCGTGGCTACACCTTC.

The table lists this clone with a few counts. The chain joins TRBV5-1 to TRBJ2-7; a weak D match, TRBD2 (5 bases). V was shortened by 2 bases and J by 7 bases, with 19 bases between the two germline ends. The CDR3 is 15 residues long. Germline V gene sequence: CDR1 SGHRS, CDR2 YFSETQ. This chain's CDR3 is CASSLQGSVAGEQYF. CDR3 bases: TGCGCCAGCAGCTTACAAGGGAGTGTAGCTGGGGAGCAGTACTTC. Filled out from reference TRBV5-1 and TRBJ2-7, the complete variable domain reads KAGVTQTPRYLIKTRGQQVTLSCSPISGHRSVSWYQQTPGQGLQFLFEYFSETQRNKGNFPGRFSGRQFSNSRSEMNVSTLELGDSALYLCASSLQGSVAGEQYFGPGTRLTVT.

The chain is built from TRBV27 and TRBJ2-5, with 10 positions matching TRBD1. V lost 7 bases to trimming and J lost 4 bases; unmatched junction nucleotides: 3. The V gene's germline CDR1 is MNHEY and CDR2 SMNVEV (reference sequence). This CDR3 is built from 13 residues. The CDR3 DNA reads TGTGCCAGCAAAGACAGGGGGCGAGAGACCCAGTACTTC. Translation: CASKDRGRETQYF.

This rearrangement joins TRBV15 to TRBJ2-1; TRBD2 matches 9 bases. Germline CDR1 LNHNV, CDR2 YYDKDF (reference sequence). This CDR3 spans 17 amino acids. With V trimmed by 2 bases and J by 0 bases, 5 bases remained unmatched. Here the CDR3 DNA reads TGTGCCACCAGCAGATCCTATAGCGGGAGCTCCTACAATGAGCAGTTCTTC. Protein product: CATSRSYSGSSYNEQFF.

The chain is built from TRBV10-1 and TRBJ2-1; possibly TRBD2 for D (6 bases). Trimming took off 8 bases at V and 3 bases at J, with 8 bases between the two ends. The CDR3 consists of 12 residues. Germline loops: CDR1 WNHNN, CDR2 SYGVQD (reference sequence). The CDR3 here is CASGTLYNEQFF. In nucleotides, the CDR3 is TGCGCCAGCGGGACTCTCTACAATGAGCAGTTCTTC.

This chain's CDR3 is CASSNGTGGVGYGYTF. CDR3 coding DNA: TGTGCCAGCAGTAATGGGACAGGGGGCGTGGGCTATGGCTACACCTTC. This chain connects TRBV25-1 to TRBJ1-2; TRBD1 matches at 12 bases. CDR1 MGHDK and CDR2 SYGVNS come from the germline V gene. CDR3 length: 16 residues. The trim removed 5 bases at V and 4 bases at J, leaving 8 bases unmatched.